The clone carrying this T cell receptor beta chain showed up just a few times. The germline gives CDR1 SQVTM, CDR2 ANQGSEA. The J segment lost 2 bases and the V segment lost 5 bases, leaving 5 bases of the junction unmatched. CDR3 length: 13 residues. Methods used by the authors: Reference gene primer amplification in the assay estimated nucleated cell counts. The table came from immunoSEQ multiplex PCR; TCRdb's copy has only in-frame clones and leaves some out. The DNA gave D and trimming, while V, J and clone size come from that table. The sample holds some 360,000 clones, almost 90% seen once. The sample originates from a study of blood T cell repertoires in COVID-19. Study at large: T cells, B-cell-depleted T cells, or PBMCs supplied cDNA or gDNA.

Living in 24 US areas, the participants were between about 18 and 95 years of age. Shortly before study entry, within 2 weeks, exposed participants had met a COVID-19 case. Sequencing used PBMCs or T cells enriched from blood (not recorded which). This receptor was obtained from a woman aged 25 to 39 who had been exposed to COVID-19. V and J are TRBV29-1 and TRBJ2-7, with TRBD1 identical over 8 bases. The CDR3 sequence: CSVRSGGPYEQYF. The CDR3 nucleotides read TGCAGCGTTCGATCAGGGGGCCCCTACGAGCAGTACTTC.